The clone carrying this TCR beta chain was detected many times. CDR3 length: 14 amino acids. V gave up 5 bases and J gave up 2 bases; unmatched junction bases: 2. Per germline, CDR1 SNHLY and CDR2 FYNNEI. The source of the sample is a study of breast tumors, draining lymph nodes, adjacent tissues. The lymph nodes were axillary draining lymph nodes from breast cancer patients. One entry per CDR3 protein, called by TCRdb with MiXCR from the multiplex PCR reads. The top ten hold 4% to 4.5% of the sample, which has over 150,000 distinct CDR3 sequences, roughly 29% seen once. The chain recombines TRBV2 with TRBJ2-3; 9 nucleotides line up with TRBD2. The sequencing input was axillary lymph node tissue. The clonotype originates from a female donor with breast cancer. Some clones in this sample may be carry-over from other donors' samples. The CDR3 nucleotides read TGTGCCAGCAGTCTAGCGGGGTCCACAGATACGCAGTATTTT. Translated: CASSLAGSTDTQYF.